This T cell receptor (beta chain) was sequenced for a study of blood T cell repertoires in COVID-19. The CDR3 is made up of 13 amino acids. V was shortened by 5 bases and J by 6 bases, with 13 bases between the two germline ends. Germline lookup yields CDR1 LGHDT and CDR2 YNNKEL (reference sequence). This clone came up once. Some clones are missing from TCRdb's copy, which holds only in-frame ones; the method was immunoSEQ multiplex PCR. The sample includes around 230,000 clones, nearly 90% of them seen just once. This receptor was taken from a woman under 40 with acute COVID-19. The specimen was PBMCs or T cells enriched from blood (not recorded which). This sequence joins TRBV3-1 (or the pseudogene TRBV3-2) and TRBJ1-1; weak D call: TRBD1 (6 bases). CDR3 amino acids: CASSKNRVAEAFF. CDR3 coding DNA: TGTGCCAGCAGCAAGAACAGGGTGGCTGAAGCTTTCTTT.